Here is one TCR beta chain with its context. The target antigen is unknown. The V gene lost 2 bases and the J gene lost 6 bases, with 10 bases spanning the gap. This CDR3 is 13 amino acids long. Germline lookup yields CDR1 SEHNR and CDR2 FQNEAQ (reference sequence). The data were produced by immunoSEQ multiplex PCR, yet TCRdb's version contains in-frame clones alone and is incomplete. The sample lists about 2.3 million clones, just under 95% occurring once. These data originate in a study of shared clonotypes between healthy human individuals. Whole-study findings and limits: When compared with the clonotypes that were shared by all four sorted-subset donors, the non-shared clonotypes turned out to have lower generation probabilities.

Donors were healthy HIV-negative adults without recent acute infections or vaccinations. Division of CD4+ cells produced a CD45RA+ naive subset and a CD45RA-negative memory subset. What was sequenced was naive CD4+ T cells from PBMCs. Subset meaning: CD45RA+ positively selected. This clonotype originated in a young man in good health. Some clones in this sample may be carry-over from other donors' samples. The chain recombines TRBV7-9 with TRBJ1-1, with D uncertain. The CDR3 DNA reads TGTGCCAGCAGCTTACCCGGGGTTCCTGAAGCTTTCTTT. This translates into CASSLPGVPEAFF.